Below, one T cell receptor beta chain is given with its context. The junction differs from germline at one of its ends, possibly a read error. This entry is derived from a study of tumor-infiltrating lymphocytes in primary liver carcinoma. Whole-study context: The patients presented with primary liver carcinoma, which was managed through surgical resection. There were tumors of stage T1-T3 N0M0, each 4.2 to 10 cm across.

The authors made TCR beta cDNA from 400 to 550 ng total RNA with a constant-region primer. Construction of TCR beta libraries relied on three successive nested multiplex PCR rounds employing slightly modified ARM-PCR. TRBV1-TRBV30 forward and Cbeta reverse primers drove the first two roughly 11-cycle rounds. From the multiplex PCR reads, TCRdb called clonotypes with MiXCR, one entry per CDR3 protein. The table shows 330,000 or so distinct CDR3 sequences, with less than 75% occurring only once. Germline DNA was also extracted, and blood RNA was taken from unsorted whole blood. Germline V CDR1 and CDR2: SGHNT, YENEEA. The length of the CDR3 is 15 residues.

The TCR comes from a man aged 40-55 years with primary liver carcinoma and hepatitis B virus infection. Source material: peripheral blood. The V call is TRBV11-3, the J call TRBJ2-5, with TRBD1 identical over 8 bases. CDR3 DNA: TGCGCCAGCAGCTCTGTACAGGGGGGACAAGAGACCCAGTACTTC. This encodes CASSSVQGGQETQYF.